The rows below give T cell receptor beta chains drawn from one sample of a study of identical twins. TCRdb fed the 5' RACE reads into MiXCR, producing one record per CDR3 protein. The sample records 500,000 to 650,000 distinct CDR3 sequences, 7.1% being singletons. This sample also belongs to another study, concerning yellow fever vaccine responses in identical twins.

The sample was PBMCs. Every receptor here comes from a young woman in good health. CDR3s include the opening cysteine and the closing phenylalanine or tryptophan. Not every row has a clone size; where given, it reads once, few, many or a size class.

CDR3 protein	clone size	V gene
CASMGRRPEAFF	NA	TRBV2
CASSLVTASNYGYTF	few	TRBV12-3/TRBV12-4
CSARDLAGANVLTF	many	TRBV20-1
CASSLGGFQSFETQYF	few	TRBV5-8
CATQLGRLAGNEQFF	few	TRBV15
CATSAPNTGELFF	many	TRBV24-1
CASSHPSGRAFF	many	TRBV7-9
CASSDGTSAGELFF	NA	TRBV6-4
CASSLGDRVSYEQYF	NA	TRBV7-9
CASSLMSSPLHF	many	TRBV12-3/TRBV12-4
CASTRWGTEAFF	few	TRBV28
CSVPYTSGETQYF	many	TRBV29-1
CTCSGTGGIVSGANVLTF	NA	TRBV2
CASSDAPDTQYF	NA	TRBV6-5
CASSQGTSRNSYNEQFF	few	TRBV14
CASSQDSSSSRWFF	NA	TRBV3-1
CSARTGASSYNEQFF	few	TRBV20-1
CASRGTGPYEQYF	many	TRBV6-1
CATSSSSPGSSWSRGRDEQFF	few	TRBV24-1
CASSLVLAAHTSGELFF	many	TRBV5-1
CSAETAGRNTGELFF	many	TRBV20-1
CASSVMSSGKETQYF	few	TRBV9
CASSLAGPTDTQYF	many	TRBV7-9
CAISDLAGDNGRHNEQFF	NA	TRBV10-3
CATLRQKAFF	NA	TRBV2
CASSTSLGLAEETQYF	many	TRBV28
CASSGGSGYSYNEQFF	few	TRBV28
CSSYTMGGASEAFF	few	TRBV20-1
CASSPANSNQPQHF	few	TRBV18
CAISESSAGGKFF	NA	TRBV10-3
CTSSTSGGSTDTQYF	NA	TRBV7-9
CASSLTGTSVRQHF	few	TRBV4-1
CASIPSGSPSGRSNEQFF	many	TRBV5-1
CASSPDFGSYEQYF	many	TRBV18
CSAKEFSYNSPLHF	few	TRBV20-1
CASRIGQSLPYEQYF	NA	TRBV6-1
CASSLDPGGNQPQHF	few	TRBV5-1
CASSLDTRRDYYNEQFF	few	TRBV11-3
CASSRGLGTGELFF	many	TRBV3-1
CASSWGPRDASPLHF	many	TRBV12-3/TRBV12-4
CASSLVEFTDTQYF	NA	TRBV7-2
CASSVERNTEAFF	few	TRBV9
CASSYISGGEAGELFF	NA	TRBV6-2/TRBV6-3
CASSQQGIISEQYF	few	TRBV14
CASSTGQGNSNQPQHF	few	TRBV11-2
CASSQGGGARGNTEAFF	few	TRBV4-2
CSVRVFDTQYF	many	TRBV29-1
CASSFYKTSGRAGDTQYF	many	TRBV11-1
CASSLDVFSPLHF	NA	TRBV28
CASSRTGDLYNEQFF	few	TRBV5-1
CASSHFLRGNQETQYF	few	TRBV3-1
CSARVSGSSYEQYF	NA	TRBV29-1
CASSQVPLSPQHF	many	TRBV4-1
CASSFGGGSPQHF	few	TRBV27
CASMAGGPSSYNEQFF	NA	TRBV27